This T cell receptor (beta chain) came from a study of blood T cell repertoires in COVID-19 (TCRdb year 2020). With regard to the full study: The collaborator samples originated in the United States, Italy and Spain and spanned the acute and convalescent phases of COVID-19. The prospective study material was composed of cDNA or gDNA derived from T cells, B-cell-depleted T cells, or PBMCs. Deeply sampled blood TCRbeta repertoires from subjects exposed to, actively infected with, or recovered from COVID-19 were included in the dataset. A freely available public database, intended as a resource for researchers studying the immune response to SARS-CoV-2, is where the repertoires were released. The samples were drawn from two sources: the first 160 participants of the ongoing ImmuneRACE study, and 1,200 or so subjects contributed by 6 global collaborators. A de-identified subject ID, COVID-19 status, age in years and sex were almost always included in the sample metadata. Where available, HLA class I and class II types were obtained from metadata supplied by the sample provider rather than from assay-based typing.

In the prospective study, participants were about 18 to 95 years old, resided in under 30 geographic areas of the United States, and were enrolled through a virtual design. To assign participants to cohorts, the prospective study relied on clinical history that participants themselves reported in a screening survey and a study questionnaire. ImmuneRACE Cohort 3 recovered participants were defined by two consecutive negative NP/OP PCR tests, healthcare professional clearance, or symptom resolution. Each participant in the prospective study had whole blood, serum and a nasopharyngeal or oropharyngeal swab collected by mobile phlebotomists. Prospective study participants could optionally give additional blood draws and questionnaires over an approximately 2-month period. Prospective study blood samples were shipped either frozen or at room temperature before DNA extraction. General conclusions and limits of the study: Clinical and demographic metadata were provided uncurated, with the amount varying by source and participant.

The germline V gene specifies SGHTA as CDR1 and FQGNSA as CDR2. The V end gives up 3 bases and the J end 5 bases, leaving 9 bases in the junction not matched to a gene. Reading from cysteine to phenylalanine, the CDR3 counts 16 amino acids. Only the CDR3 DNA stays, 48 bases, in frame from base 1. This clone has just a few counts. What antigen it recognizes has not been identified. Base qualities are not recorded, but no much larger clone differs from it by a single base. TCRbeta CDR3 regions were amplified from genomic DNA by means of the immunoSEQ Assay, a bias-controlled multiplex PCR. In the original analysis: The number of nucleated cells in each sample was estimated by amplification of reference gene primers within the assay. Sequence reads were collapsed and filtered to measure the absolute abundance of every unique TCRbeta CDR3 rearrangement. Productive Simpson clonality was computed per sample as the square root of Simpson's diversity index over productive rearrangements. TCRdb retrieved this table from immuneACCESS and kept in-frame rearrangements only. Not all clones are present; in checked studies, unresolved V genes account for under half, and no reason is known for the remainder. D and trimming come from the DNA, and the V and J calls and clone size come from that table. This sample comprises 130,000 to 150,000 clones, 80% to 90% of them detected only once. About 11% of the sample is in the top ten clones.

The source of this sequence is a man aged 55-75 years who had recovered from COVID-19. Sequencing was carried out using PBMCs or T cells enriched from blood (not recorded which). Recombination connected TRBV7-2 to TRBJ2-2, and TRBD2 matches 7 of the central bases. The CDR3 sequence is CASSFGVGGSTGELFF. The DNA reads TGTGCCAGCAGCTTCGGAGTTGGCGGGAGTACCGGGGAGCTGTTTTTT.